This TCR beta chain was sequenced for a study of cytomegalovirus exposure and HLA in healthy donors (dated by TCRdb to 2016 to 2017). Notes on the research overall: According to a later analysis, one platform produced both the 110 or so validation repertoires and the approximately 660 repertoires of the first cohort. The study was designed to test whether signatures of past pathogen exposure could be identified by cataloging public T cell receptors. Along with the roughly 610-subject first cohort, a separate validation cohort of around 120 different subjects was used. High-throughput TCR immunosequencing, statistical association of individual TCRs with disease status, and machine learning were combined to predict cytomegalovirus infection status.

CDR1 and CDR2 (SGHVS, FNYEAQ) derive from the germline V gene. Spanning cysteine to phenylalanine, the CDR3 consists of 14 amino acids. The DNA shown is the 42-base CDR3, in frame from base 1. Ends trimmed: V by 4 bases, J by 2 bases; bases unmatched to a gene: 4. On this clone: It lacks a known antigen. No base qualities exist here, and no much larger clone lies one base off it.

General findings and caveats noted by the study authors: A later analysis lacked HLA typing for the validation cohort, so it scored co-occurrence in that cohort across all 110 or so repertoires. It was suggested by the authors that the approach could potentially be generalized to other disease states and immunological phenotypes. In vitro tests confirmed that a few of the cytomegalovirus-associated TCR beta chains recognize cytomegalovirus antigens. Subsequent analysis determined that TCRs grouped into clusters in the first cohort also showed a tendency toward co-occurrence across the roughly 120 validation repertoires, and 94% of cluster scores exceeded 0. Across donors, most TCR sequences were observed very rarely, whereas some public TCRs were present in many individuals. A total of about 150 TCR beta chains were listed by the study as associated with cytomegalovirus. In both the original and validation cohorts, the classifier was reported to diagnose cytomegalovirus status with high specificity and sensitivity.

The donors were included in the validation cohort of over a hundred subjects, a group kept apart from the roughly 610-subject first cohort. The library came from the immunoSEQ multiplex PCR assay. The authors' pipeline ran thus. A statistical classification framework was built to diagnose cytomegalovirus status from the catalog of TCR beta chain sequences. Sourced from immuneACCESS, this table was stored by TCRdb with only in-frame sequences that have V and J called. A share of the clones is absent; for the studies checked, an unresolved V gene accounts for under half, and the remainder has no known explanation. V, J and clone size derive from that table, while D and trimming were established from the DNA sequence. For this sample there are 110,000 or so clones; 70% to 85% appear just once. Clones ranked in the top ten supply over 2.5% of the sample.

The sequenced material came from PBMCs. The V gene is TRBV7-6 and the J gene is TRBJ2-7, with 8 middle bases fitting TRBD2. This clonotype was obtained from a woman between 18 and 30 years old in good health and CMV-seronegative. The CDR3 here reads CASSWGRGAYEQYF. DNA sequence: TGTGCCAGCAGCTGGGGGCGGGGGGCCTACGAGCAGTACTTC. Outside the CDR3, residues come from the reference TRBV7-6 and TRBJ2-7 proteins, so the full variable domain is: GAGVSQSPRYKVTKRGQDVALRCDPISGHVSLYWYRQALGQGPEFLTYFNYEAQQDKSGLPNDRFSAERPEGSISTLTIQRTEQRDSAMYRCASSWGRGAYEQYFGPGTRLTVT.